These 2 T cell receptor beta chains came from one sample sequenced in a study of T-cell memory formation after mild COVID-19. TCRdb reprocessed the 5' RACE reads with MiXCR, giving one entry per CDR3 protein. The data show 120,000 to 150,000 distinct CDR3 sequences, approximately 5.7% seen once. The sample consisted of PBMCs or a T cell subset sorted from them (not recorded which). These receptors were collected from an adult woman who had mild COVID-19 (a few samples of this study predate the infection). Cell type and time point are not known.

This clonotype was observed many times. This chain links TRBV5-5 with TRBJ2-5; 8 bases agree with TRBD1. This CDR3 comprises 17 residues. Trimming at V came to 4 bases and at J to 3 bases, leaving 14 bases not matched to a gene. Germline V gene lookup returns CDR1 SGHKS and CDR2 YYEKEE (reference sequence). This chain's CDR3 is CASSKPRGQAGKETQYF. In DNA form, the CDR3 reads TGTGCCAGCAGCAAACCCCGGGGACAGGCGGGCAAAGAGACCCAGTACTTC.

This clonotype came up many times. J is TRBJ1-2 and V is TRBV18; D gene uncertain. V was trimmed by 1 base and J by 1 base, leaving 7 bases between them. The germline V gene encodes CDR1 KGHSH and CDR2 LQKENI. This CDR3 region has 14 residues. CDR3: CASSPQAGNYGYTF. Written as DNA, the CDR3 is TGTGCCAGCTCACCACAGGCGGGTAACTATGGCTACACCTTC. The entire variable domain, with the rest obtained from reference TRBV18 and TRBJ1-2, is as follows: NAGVMQNPRHLVRRRGQEARLRCSPMKGHSHVYWYRQLPEEGLKFMVYLQKENIIDESGMPKERFSAEFPKEGPSILRIQQVVRGDSAAYFCASSPQAGNYGYTFGSGTRLTVV.